This T cell receptor (beta chain) was sequenced for a study of T-cell reconstitution after alpha-beta-depleted transplantation in children. This clonotype appeared a single time. Its target is unknown. The CDR3 ends on some other residue instead of the conserved phenylalanine or tryptophan, so this is likely a read error. The V end lost 2 bases, the J end lost 0 bases, and 13 bases lay between the germline ends. The CDR3 length is 16 residues. CDR1 is SGHAT, CDR2 FQNNGV, per germline. Study-level findings and limits: The origin of alpha-beta T cells about two months after transplant was reportedly several hundred expanded graft clones.

The library targeted TCRbeta and was prepared with unique molecular identifiers. One entry per CDR3 protein results from TCRdb running MiXCR on the PCR reads. The sample holds about 350,000 distinct CDR3 sequences, 15% to 20% seen once. The sequence was obtained from a male patient aged 2-10 years who had a stem cell transplant for acute lymphoblastic leukemia, so the T cells may come from the graft donor. The chain employs TRBV11-2 and TRBJ1-1; tentative D call: TRBD1 (5 bases). The specimen comprised PBMCs, mostly from graft donor cells, sampled 360 days after TCRalphabeta/CD19-depleted stem cell transplant. The CDR3 reads CASSLWGFLMNTEAFC. The CDR3 DNA follows: TGTGCCAGCAGCTTATGGGGCTTTCTAATGAACACTGAAGCTTTCTGT.